This TCR beta chain appears in the sequencing data of a study of blood T cell repertoires in COVID-19. Study-wide background: COVID-19 samples, acute and convalescent, were from the United States, Italy and Spain. PBMCs, B-cell-depleted T cells, or T cells provided the cDNA or gDNA that made up the material.

Germline assignment: CDR1 LGHNT and CDR2 FRNRAP. V was pared by 2 bases and J by 0 bases, with 15 bases of the junction left unmatched. The CDR3 runs 19 residues. Authors' data handling: Estimation of nucleated cell counts relied on the amplification of reference gene primers. The assay was immunoSEQ multiplex PCR, and TCRdb's table has in-frame clones only and misses some. For V, J and clone size, that table is used; D and trimming come from the DNA. This table holds 350,000 to 450,000 clones, 85% found once. The receptor comes from a young woman with acute or convalescent COVID-19. Sequencing was done on a sample of peripheral blood. V is TRBV12-5 and J is TRBJ1-1, with TRBD1 matching 7 bases. This CDR3 is CASGLIYLRDSELNTEAFF. In DNA, the CDR3 is TGTGCTAGTGGTTTGATATATCTCAGGGACAGCGAGCTGAACACTGAAGCTTTCTTT. The full variable domain, completed using reference TRBV12-5 and TRBJ1-1, is DARVTQTPRHKVTEMGQEVTMRCQPILGHNTVFWYRQTMMQGLELLAYFRNRAPLDDSGMPKDRFSAEMPDATLATLKIQPSEPRDSAVYFCASGLIYLRDSELNTEAFFGQGTRLTVV.